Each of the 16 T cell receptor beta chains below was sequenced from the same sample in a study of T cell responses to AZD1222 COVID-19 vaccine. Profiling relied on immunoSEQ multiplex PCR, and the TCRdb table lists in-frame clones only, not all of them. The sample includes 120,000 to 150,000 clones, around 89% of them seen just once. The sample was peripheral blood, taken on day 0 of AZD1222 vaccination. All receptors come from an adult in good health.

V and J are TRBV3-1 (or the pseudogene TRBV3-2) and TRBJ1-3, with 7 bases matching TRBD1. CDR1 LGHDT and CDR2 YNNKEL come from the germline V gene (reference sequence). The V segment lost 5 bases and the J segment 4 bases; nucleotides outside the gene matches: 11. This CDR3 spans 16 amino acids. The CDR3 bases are TGTGCCAGCAGCAAGATGGGACAGCTCCCCGGAAACACCATATATTTT. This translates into CASSKMGQLPGNTIYF.

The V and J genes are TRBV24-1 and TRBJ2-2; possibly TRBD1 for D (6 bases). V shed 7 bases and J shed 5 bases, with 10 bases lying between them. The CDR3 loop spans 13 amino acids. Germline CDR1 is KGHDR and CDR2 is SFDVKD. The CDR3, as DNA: TGTGCCACCAGCTCTGACAGGACCGGGGAGCTGTTTTTT. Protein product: CATSSDRTGELFF.

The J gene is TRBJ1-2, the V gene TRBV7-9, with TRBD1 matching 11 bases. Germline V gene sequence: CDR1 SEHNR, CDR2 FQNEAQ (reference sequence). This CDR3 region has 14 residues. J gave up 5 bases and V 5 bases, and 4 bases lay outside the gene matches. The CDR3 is CASSPGQGAYGYTF. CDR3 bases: TGTGCCAGCAGCCCCGGACAGGGGGCTTATGGCTACACCTTC.

The CDR3 region is CASSIVGGGATDTQYF. The DNA of the CDR3 is TGTGCCAGTAGTATAGTGGGCGGGGGCGCCACAGATACGCAGTATTTT. J is TRBJ2-3 and V is TRBV19; the D gene is possibly TRBD2 (7 bases). The CDR3 consists of 16 residues. Germline V gene data show CDR1 as LNHDA and CDR2 as SQIVND (reference sequence). V lost 1 base and J lost 2, with 13 bases in between.

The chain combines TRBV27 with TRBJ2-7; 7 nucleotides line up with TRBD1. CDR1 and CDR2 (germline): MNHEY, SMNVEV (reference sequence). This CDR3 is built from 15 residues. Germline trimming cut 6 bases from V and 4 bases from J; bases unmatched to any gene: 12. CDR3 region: CASSQQGTDYYEQYF. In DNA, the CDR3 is TGTGCCAGCAGCCAGCAGGGGACAGACTATTACGAGCAGTACTTC.

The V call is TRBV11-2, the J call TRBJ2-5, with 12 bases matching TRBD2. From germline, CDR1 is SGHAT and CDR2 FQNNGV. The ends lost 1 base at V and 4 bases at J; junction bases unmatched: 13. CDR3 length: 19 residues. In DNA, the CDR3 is TGTGCCAGCAGCTTAGCGGGGCTAGCGGGAGGGGTGAAGGCAGAGACCCAGTACTTC. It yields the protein CASSLAGLAGGVKAETQYF.

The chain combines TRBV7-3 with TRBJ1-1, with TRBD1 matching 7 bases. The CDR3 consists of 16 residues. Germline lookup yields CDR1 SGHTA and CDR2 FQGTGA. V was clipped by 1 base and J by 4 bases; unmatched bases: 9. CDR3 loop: CASSLKIGGVATEAFF. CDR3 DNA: TGTGCCAGCAGCTTAAAGATAGGGGGCGTCGCCACTGAAGCTTTCTTT. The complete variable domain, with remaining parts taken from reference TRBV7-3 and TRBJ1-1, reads GAGVSQTPSNKVTEKGKYVELRCDPISGHTALYWYRQSLGQGPEFLIYFQGTGAADDSGLPNDRFFAVRPEGSVSTLKIQRTERGDSAVYLCASSLKIGGVATEAFFGQGTRLTVV.

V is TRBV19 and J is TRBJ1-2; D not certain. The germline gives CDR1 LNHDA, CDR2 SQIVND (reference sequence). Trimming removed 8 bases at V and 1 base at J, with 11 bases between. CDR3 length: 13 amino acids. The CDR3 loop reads CASLPGDNYGYTF. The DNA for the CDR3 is TGTGCCAGTCTCCCCGGGGATAACTATGGCTACACCTTC.

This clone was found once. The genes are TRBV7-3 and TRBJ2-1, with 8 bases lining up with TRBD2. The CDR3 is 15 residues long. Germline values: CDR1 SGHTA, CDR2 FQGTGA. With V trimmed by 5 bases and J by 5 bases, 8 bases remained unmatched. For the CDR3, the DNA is TGTGCCAGCAGCGCGGGGCGGGGGGCCCACAATGAGCAGTTCTTC. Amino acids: CASSAGRGAHNEQFF.

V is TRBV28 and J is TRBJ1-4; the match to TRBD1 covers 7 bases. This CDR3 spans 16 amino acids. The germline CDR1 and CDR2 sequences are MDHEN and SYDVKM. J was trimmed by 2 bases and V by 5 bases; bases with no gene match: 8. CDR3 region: CASSPSTGRTNEKLFF. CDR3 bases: TGTGCCAGCAGTCCGTCGACAGGGCGGACTAATGAAAAACTGTTTTTT.

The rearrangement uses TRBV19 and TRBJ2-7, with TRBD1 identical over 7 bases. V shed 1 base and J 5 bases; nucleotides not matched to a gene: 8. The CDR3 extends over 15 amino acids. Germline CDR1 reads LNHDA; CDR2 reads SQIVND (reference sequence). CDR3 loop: CASSIADRVYHEQYF. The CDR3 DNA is TGTGCCAGTAGTATAGCCGACAGGGTATACCACGAGCAGTACTTC.

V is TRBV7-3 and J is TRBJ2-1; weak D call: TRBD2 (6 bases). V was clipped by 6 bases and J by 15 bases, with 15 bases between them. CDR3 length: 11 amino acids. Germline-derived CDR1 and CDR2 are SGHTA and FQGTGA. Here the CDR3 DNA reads TGTGCCAGCAGATCCGGGGGATCGTTGTTCTTC. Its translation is CASRSGGSLFF.

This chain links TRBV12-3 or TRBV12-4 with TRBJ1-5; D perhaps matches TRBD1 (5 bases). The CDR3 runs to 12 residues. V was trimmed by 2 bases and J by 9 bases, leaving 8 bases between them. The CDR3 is CASSLWGRPQHF. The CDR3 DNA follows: TGTGCCAGCAGTTTATGGGGGAGGCCCCAGCATTTT.

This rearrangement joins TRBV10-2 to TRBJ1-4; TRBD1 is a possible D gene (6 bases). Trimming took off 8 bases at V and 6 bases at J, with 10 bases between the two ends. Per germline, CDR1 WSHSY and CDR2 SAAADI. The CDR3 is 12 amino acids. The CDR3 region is CASGQWDEKLFF. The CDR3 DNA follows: TGCGCCAGCGGACAGTGGGATGAAAAACTGTTTTTT.

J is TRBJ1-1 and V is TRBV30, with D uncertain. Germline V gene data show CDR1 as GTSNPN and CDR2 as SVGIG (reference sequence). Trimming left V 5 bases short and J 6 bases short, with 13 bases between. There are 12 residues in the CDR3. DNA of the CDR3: TGTGCCTGGCAGCGGGTTGGCTCTGAAGCTTTCTTT. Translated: CAWQRVGSEAFF.

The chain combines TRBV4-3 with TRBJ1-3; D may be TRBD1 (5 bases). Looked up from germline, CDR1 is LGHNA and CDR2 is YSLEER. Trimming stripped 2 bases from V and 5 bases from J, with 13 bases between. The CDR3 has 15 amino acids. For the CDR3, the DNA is TGCGCCAGCAGCCAAAGTCGGTCAGGGAGAAACACCATATATTTT. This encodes CASSQSRSGRNTIYF.